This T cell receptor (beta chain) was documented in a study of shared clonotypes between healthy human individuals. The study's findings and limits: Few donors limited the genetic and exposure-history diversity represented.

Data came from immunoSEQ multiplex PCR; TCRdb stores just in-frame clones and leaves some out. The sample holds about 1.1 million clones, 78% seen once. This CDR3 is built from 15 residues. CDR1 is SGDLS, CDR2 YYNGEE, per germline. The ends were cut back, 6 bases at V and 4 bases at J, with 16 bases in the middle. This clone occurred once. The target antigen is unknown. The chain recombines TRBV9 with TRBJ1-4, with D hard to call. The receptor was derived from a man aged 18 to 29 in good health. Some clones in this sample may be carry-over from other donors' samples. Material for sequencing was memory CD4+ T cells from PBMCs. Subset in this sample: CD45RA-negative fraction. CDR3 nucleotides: TGTGCCAGCAAGAGGACCTCTTCGATTAATGAAAAACTGTTTTTT. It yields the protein CASKRTSSINEKLFF.